This T cell receptor beta chain was sequenced during a study of blood T cell repertoires in COVID-19. Study overall: Acute-phase and convalescent COVID-19 samples originated in the United States, Italy and Spain.

Per germline, CDR1 SGHDN and CDR2 FVKESK. The CDR3 is made up of 17 amino acids. V lost 2 bases and J lost 4; bases outside the gene matches: 9. The assay was immunoSEQ multiplex PCR, and TCRdb's table has in-frame clones only and misses some. The sample includes about 26,000 clones, approximately 83% seen only once; the top ten take over 20%. The source material was peripheral blood. The genes are TRBV14 and TRBJ2-3; 10 bases agree with TRBD1. This receptor was obtained from a human donor in a cohort sampled during active COVID-19. CDR3 sequence reads: CASSQPTGTGAADTQYF. CDR3 DNA sequence: TGTGCCAGCAGCCAACCAACCGGGACAGGGGCCGCAGATACGCAGTATTTT.